This is a list of T cell receptor beta chains from one sample in a study of T cell repertoires in cytomegalovirus infection. These TCRs are of unknown antigen specificity. TCRdb re-called the reads through MiXCR, storing one row per CDR3 protein. This sample has some 500,000 distinct CDR3 sequences, with more than 30% found just once. The material was cultured PBMCs, obtained from culture after CMV antigen stimulation. All receptors derive from a human donor in good health (CMV status not recorded). Some clones in this sample may be carry-over from other donors' samples. Each CDR3 is given with its conserved first and last residue. D genes are given only for firm matches. A row's size may be missing; if present it is once, few, many or a size class.

J gene	D gene	V gene	CDR3 length	clone size	CDR3 protein	CDR3 DNA
TRBJ2-3	NA	TRBV11-3	17	few	CASSLIGPYQGKGTQYF	TGTGCCAGCAGCTTGATCGGCCCCTACCAAGGAAAGGGTACGCAGTATTTT
TRBJ2-1	TRBD2	TRBV7-9	15	NA	CASSVTSGRNNEQFF	TGTGCCAGCAGCGTAACTAGCGGGAGAAACAATGAGCAGTTCTTC
TRBJ2-1	NA	TRBV6-4	16	NA	CASREKPGVTYNEQFF	TGTGCCAGCCGAGAAAAGCCGGGAGTGACCTACAATGAGCAGTTCTTC
TRBJ2-1	NA	TRBV4-3	11	NA	CASSNHNEQFF	TGCGCCAGCAGTAATCACAATGAGCAGTTCTTC
TRBJ1-5	NA	TRBV29-1	14	NA	CSVEAGSGNQPQHF	TGCAGCGTTGAGGCGGGATCCGGCAATCAGCCCCAGCATTTT
TRBJ2-5	TRBD2	TRBV28	12	few	CASSREDSLQYF	TGTGCCAGCAGTCGGGAGGACTCGCTCCAGTACTTC
TRBJ2-2	NA	TRBV7-2	15	NA	CASSFRGQDTGELFF	TGTGCCAGCAGCTTCCGGGGGCAGGACACCGGGGAGCTGTTTTTT
TRBJ1-5	NA	TRBV20-1	14	NA	CSSSRPGGNQPQHF	TGCAGTTCATCCCGGCCGGGCGGCAATCAGCCCCAGCATTTT
TRBJ2-7	TRBD1	TRBV5-1	17	few	CASSLVGGSLSSYEQYF	TGCGCCAGCAGCTTGGTAGGGGGCAGCCTCAGCTCCTACGAGCAGTACTTC
TRBJ2-1	TRBD2	TRBV5-6	16	NA	CASSLDRLAFYNEQFF	TGTGCCAGCAGCCTGGACCGACTAGCGTTCTACAATGAGCAGTTCTTC
TRBJ1-1	NA	TRBV5-1	14	NA	CASSIPTPNTEAFF	TGCGCCAGCAGCATTCCGACACCGAACACTGAAGCTTTCTTT
TRBJ2-7	TRBD1	TRBV27	16	NA	CASSRPDRGRSYEQYF	TGTGCCAGCAGCCGACCCGACAGGGGGAGATCCTACGAGCAGTACTTC
TRBJ2-3	TRBD2	TRBV6-1	16	NA	CASRLWTSGRTDTQYF	TGTGCCAGCAGGTTATGGACTAGCGGGAGAACAGATACGCAGTATTTT
TRBJ2-1	NA	TRBV7-2	13	many	CASSLDRAFSKFF	TGTGCCAGCAGCTTAGACAGGGCCTTCTCGAAGTTCTTC
TRBJ2-7	NA	TRBV20-1	11	NA	CSARDTYEQYF	TGCAGTGCTAGAGATACCTACGAGCAGTACTTC
TRBJ1-3	NA	TRBV5-1	14	NA	CASSLRDNGNTIYF	TGCGCCAGCAGCCTACGGGACAATGGAAACACCATATATTTT